This passage covers 16 T cell receptor beta chains from one sample sequenced in a study of T cells in Graves' hyperthyroidism and ophthalmopathy. Amplification targeted TCR beta CDR3 regions from RNA transcripts. TCR CDR3 regions were first amplified by RT-PCR with HTBI primers. TCRdb passed the multiplex PCR reads through MiXCR, listing each CDR3 protein once. The data contain some 400,000 distinct CDR3 sequences, about 18% of them seen just once; the ten biggest clones take up roughly 3.5%. Sequencing was done on a sample of blood. These TCRs come from a woman aged 18-29 years with Graves' hyperthyroidism.

This clonotype has ten or more counts. The chain has TRBV2 and TRBJ1-1; 7 positions agree with TRBD1. The CDR3 contains 15 residues. V gave up 7 bases and J gave up 10 bases; unmatched junction bases: 18. CDR1 SNHLY and CDR2 FYNNEI come from the germline V gene. CDR3 DNA sequence: TGTGCCAGCACCCTGAGAGGACAGGACCCGATGATAGCTTTCTTT. Residues: CASTLRGQDPMIAFF.

This clonotype was recorded many times. The chain has TRBV20-1 and TRBJ2-7, with D perhaps matching TRBD2 (5 bases). CDR3 length equals 12 residues. Looked up from germline, CDR1 is DFQATT and CDR2 is SNEGSKA (reference sequence). The ends were cut back, 2 bases at V and 5 bases at J, with 10 bases in the middle. The CDR3 loop reads CSARTSPHEQYF. CDR3 coding DNA: TGCAGTGCTAGAACTAGTCCCCACGAGCAGTACTTC.

This clonotype has a count of ten or more. This sequence joins TRBV27 and TRBJ2-2; 14 positions match TRBD2. This CDR3 has 18 residues. Germline loops: CDR1 MNHEY, CDR2 SMNVEV (reference sequence). V lost 4 bases, J lost 2 bases, and 6 bases stayed unmatched. CDR3 protein: CASSWVTSGGANTGELFF. As DNA, the CDR3 is TGTGCCAGCAGTTGGGTGACTAGCGGGGGGGCAAACACCGGGGAGCTGTTTTTT.

In its sample, this clonotype was seen a few times. This chain uses TRBV18 with TRBJ1-5, with TRBD1 matching over 9 bases. The CDR3 contains 15 residues. Germline values: CDR1 KGHSH, CDR2 LQKENI. The ends lost 3 bases at V and 3 bases at J; junction bases unmatched: 3. CDR3 nucleotides: TGTGCCAGCTCACCGGACAGGGGATTCAATCAGCCCCAGCATTTT. Translating gives CASSPDRGFNQPQHF.

The CDR3, as DNA: TGCAGTGCTAAAGGACTAGCGGACACCGGGGAGCTGTTTTTT. It codes for CSAKGLADTGELFF. The chain joins TRBV20-1 to TRBJ2-2; TRBD2 matches at 10 bases. V dropped 4 bases and J dropped 3; count of bases not matched to a gene: 2. CDR1 is DFQATT, CDR2 SNEGSKA, per germline (reference sequence). The CDR3 totals 14 residues.

This clonotype was found a few times. The chain couples TRBV25-1 to TRBJ2-5, with 8 bases that match TRBD2. The CDR3 totals 20 residues. Trimming took 2 bases from V and 2 from J; bases not matched to a gene: 19. Germline V gene sequence: CDR1 MGHDK, CDR2 SYGVNS. The CDR3 here is CASSEPNSRAGEREQETQYF. DNA for the CDR3: TGTGCCAGCAGTGAACCCAATTCCAGAGCGGGGGAGAGGGAGCAAGAGACCCAGTACTTC.

This clonotype was seen repeatedly, ten times or more. The chain combines TRBV20-1 with TRBJ2-2; D uncertain. Per germline, CDR1 DFQATT and CDR2 SNEGSKA (reference sequence). The ends were cut back, 2 bases at V and 2 bases at J, with 6 bases in the middle. This CDR3 spans 13 amino acids. The CDR3 bases are TGCAGTGCTAGAAGGGCCAACACCGGGGAGCTGTTTTTT. Translation: CSARRANTGELFF.

There are a few counts of this clonotype. V and J are TRBV18 and TRBJ2-2; TRBD1 or TRBD2 may be the D gene (5 bases each). Germline values: CDR1 KGHSH, CDR2 LQKENI. The CDR3 extends over 14 amino acids. V lost 3 bases to trimming and J lost 4 bases, with 9 bases between them. CDR3 sequence reads: CASSPGRTTGELFF. The CDR3 DNA is TGTGCCAGCTCACCGGGACGGACCACCGGGGAGCTGTTTTTT.

J is TRBJ1-5 and V is TRBV6-1; 9 bases agree with TRBD1. The CDR3 runs 15 residues. Germline CDR1 is MNHNS and CDR2 is SASEGT. The J segment lost 3 bases and the V segment lost 7 bases, leaving 7 bases of the junction unmatched. The CDR3 bases are TGTGCCAGCACGCGGGGACAGGGCATCAATCAGCCCCAGCATTTT. Translation gives CASTRGQGINQPQHF.

This clonotype appeared many times. J is TRBJ1-1 and V is TRBV2; D is possibly TRBD1 (5 bases). Germline V gene lookup returns CDR1 SNHLY and CDR2 FYNNEI. Trimming cost V 6 bases and J 9 bases, with 26 bases left between them. This CDR3 contains 16 residues. As DNA, the CDR3 is TGTGCCAGCAGCCCCTCGGGTAGTGGGACCCTATATAAAGCTTTCTTT. Translating gives CASSPSGSGTLYKAFF.

CDR3 nucleotide sequence: TGTGCCAGCAGTTACTCTAGGGATAATCAGCCCCAGCATTTT. As protein: CASSYSRDNQPQHF. The chain recombines TRBV6-2 or TRBV6-3 with TRBJ1-5, with no clear D. CDR3 length: 14 amino acids. With 0 bases removed from V and 4 bases from J, the gap between germline ends came to 7 bases. Germline V CDR1 and CDR2: MNHEY, SVGEGT.

This clonotype has a count of ten or more. J is TRBJ2-4 and V is TRBV11-2, with D unresolved. There are 19 residues in the CDR3. CDR1 and CDR2 (germline): SGHAT, FQNNGV. Trimming left V 0 bases short and J 3 bases short, with 21 bases between. In DNA form, the CDR3 reads TGTGCCAGCAGCTTAGACCGGGTCTACGAAATTTCGGGCAAAAACATTCAGTACTTC. It translates to CASSLDRVYEISGKNIQYF.

This clonotype was found many times. J is TRBJ2-7 and V is TRBV25-1, with D perhaps TRBD1 (6 bases). Germline lookup yields CDR1 MGHDK and CDR2 SYGVNS. The CDR3 consists of 14 residues. The ends were cut back, 3 bases at V and 7 bases at J, with 16 bases in the middle. The CDR3 region has the DNA TGTGCCAGCAGTGAGGGGGCTAGGCCTCGGGAGCAGTACTTC. Its protein is CASSEGARPREQYF.

In its sample, this clonotype was seen many times. This sequence joins TRBV20-1 and TRBJ2-5, with D perhaps matching TRBD1 or TRBD2 (5 bases each). This CDR3 is 14 amino acids long. Deletions cut 4 bases from V and 0 bases from J, with 12 bases between. CDR1 and CDR2 (germline): DFQATT, SNEGSKA (reference sequence). The chain's CDR3 is CSAKRWGNQETQYF. In DNA, the CDR3 is TGCAGTGCTAAGAGATGGGGGAACCAAGAGACCCAGTACTTC.

This clonotype was observed many times. The chain recombines TRBV30 with TRBJ2-7; D is unresolved. The CDR3 has 11 amino acids. CDR1 is GTSNPN and CDR2 is SVGIG in the germline V gene (reference sequence). With 1 base removed from V and 3 bases from J, the gap between germline ends came to 4 bases. The CDR3 DNA reads as TGTGCCTGGAGTGGGATCTACGAGCAGTACTTC. As protein: CAWSGIYEQYF.

This clonotype was detected ten times or more. J is TRBJ2-5 and V is TRBV3-1, with D tentatively TRBD2 (6 bases). Trimming pared 4 bases from V and 5 bases from J, leaving 17 bases between. CDR1 LGHDT and CDR2 YNNKEL come from the germline V gene (reference sequence). The CDR3 is made up of 15 amino acids. This CDR3 reads CASSRDIRLVETQYF. CDR3 coding DNA: TGTGCCAGCAGCCGAGACATCCGACTAGTTGAGACCCAGTACTTC.